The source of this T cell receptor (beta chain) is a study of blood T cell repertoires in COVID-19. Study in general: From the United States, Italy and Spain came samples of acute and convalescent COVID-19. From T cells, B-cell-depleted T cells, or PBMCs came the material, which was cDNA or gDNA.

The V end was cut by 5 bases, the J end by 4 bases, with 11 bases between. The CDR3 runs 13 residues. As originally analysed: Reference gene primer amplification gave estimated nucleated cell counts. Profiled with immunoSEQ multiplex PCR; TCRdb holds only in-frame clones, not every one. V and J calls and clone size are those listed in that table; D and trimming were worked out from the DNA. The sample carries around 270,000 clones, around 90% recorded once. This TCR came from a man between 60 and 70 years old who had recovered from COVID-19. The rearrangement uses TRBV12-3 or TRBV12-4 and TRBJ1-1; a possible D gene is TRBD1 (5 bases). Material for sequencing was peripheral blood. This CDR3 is CASSQGWGTEAFF. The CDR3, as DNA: TGTGCCAGCAGTCAGGGATGGGGCACTGAAGCTTTCTTT.